This T cell receptor (beta chain) was sequenced for a study of blood T cells in healthy people across ages. Turning to the study itself: The capture of about one barcoded beta molecule per two T cells was achieved by template switching. Regarding the study as a whole: Donor CMV status, an unknown factor, possibly confounded changes in expanded clonotypes. More naive CD4+ cells and higher diversity were found in long-lived than in aged donors.

Combining a sample-barcoded 5' primer with a J-beta primer mix, a second PCR ran for roughly 7 to 12 cycles. TCRdb redid the calling of the 5' RACE reads with MiXCR, one entry per CDR3 protein. Among 550,000 to 600,000 distinct CDR3 sequences listed, less than 60% were seen once. From germline, CDR1 is SGDLS and CDR2 YYNGEE. The CDR3 is 15 amino acids. Trimming took 4 bases from V and 4 from J, leaving 14 bases between them. In regard to this clonotype: The antigen is undetermined.

Sequencing was performed on blood. The sequence was obtained from a man older than 75 in good health. This rearrangement joins TRBV9 to TRBJ1-4; no reliable D call. The CDR3 region has the DNA TGTGCCAGCAGCCCGAGACGGGAAGTTAATGAAAAACTGTTTTTT. Its protein product is CASSPRREVNEKLFF.